The clone carrying this T cell receptor (beta chain) occurred once. What it binds is not known. This sample was included in a study of T-cell reconstitution after alpha-beta-depleted transplantation in children. Study-wide findings and caveats: Diversity and T-cell counts at one year after transplant derived mostly from new T cells. Several patients had high TCRbeta diversity at day 60; it came from surviving recipient T cells and thymic progenitors. Reportedly, alpha-beta T cells present about two months post-transplant originated from several hundred expanded clones of graft origin.

Unique molecular identifiers were built into the TCRbeta library. TCRdb ran MiXCR on the PCR reads and lists one entry per CDR3 protein. The sample gives more than 300,000 distinct CDR3 sequences, 16% of which show up once; just over 40% is in the top ten. The CDR3 spans 13 residues. Trimming removed 1 base at V and 5 bases at J, with 8 bases between. Germline assignment: CDR1 SNHLY and CDR2 FYNNEI. The gene calls are TRBV2 and TRBJ2-5, with D possibly TRBD2 on 5 matching bases. The sample was PBMCs, mostly from graft donor cells, taken 360 days after TCRalphabeta/CD19-depleted stem cell transplant. The TCR was taken from a male patient aged 2 to 9 who had a stem cell transplant for acute lymphoblastic leukemia, so the T cells may come from the graft donor. The CDR3 region has the DNA TGTGCCAGCAGTGAAGGAGCGGCGGAGACCCAGTACTTC. Protein sequence: CASSEGAAETQYF.